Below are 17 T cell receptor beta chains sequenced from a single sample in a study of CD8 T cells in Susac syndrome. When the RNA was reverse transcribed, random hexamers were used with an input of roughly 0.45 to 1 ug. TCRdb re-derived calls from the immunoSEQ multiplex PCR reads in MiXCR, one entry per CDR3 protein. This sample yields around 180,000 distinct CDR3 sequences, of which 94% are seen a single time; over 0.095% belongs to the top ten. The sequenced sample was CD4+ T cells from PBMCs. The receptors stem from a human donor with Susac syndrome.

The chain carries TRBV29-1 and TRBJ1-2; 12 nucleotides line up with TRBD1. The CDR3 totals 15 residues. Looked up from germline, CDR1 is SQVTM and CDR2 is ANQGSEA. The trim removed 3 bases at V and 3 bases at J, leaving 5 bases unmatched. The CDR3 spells CSVDLGTGGYYGYTF. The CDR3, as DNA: TGCAGCGTTGACTTGGGGACAGGGGGCTACTATGGCTACACCTTC.

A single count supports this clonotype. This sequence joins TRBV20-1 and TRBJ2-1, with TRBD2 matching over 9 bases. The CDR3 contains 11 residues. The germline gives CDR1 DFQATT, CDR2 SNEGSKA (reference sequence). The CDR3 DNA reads TGCAGAGGGACTAGCAGGGGTGAGCAGTTCTTC. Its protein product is CRGTSRGEQFF.

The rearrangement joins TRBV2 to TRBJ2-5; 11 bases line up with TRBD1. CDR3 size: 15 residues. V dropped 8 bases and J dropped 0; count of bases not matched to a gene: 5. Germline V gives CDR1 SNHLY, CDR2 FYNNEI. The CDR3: CASRRDRGYQETQYF. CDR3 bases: TGTGCCAGCCGGAGGGACAGGGGGTACCAAGAGACCCAGTACTTC.

The CDR3 region is CSAQEEREAFF. Here the CDR3 DNA reads TGCAGCGCCCAAGAGGAACGGGAAGCTTTCTTT. The rearrangement links TRBV29-1 to TRBJ1-1; D remains unclear. This CDR3 region has 11 residues. V lost 7 bases to trimming and J lost 8 bases, with 14 bases between them. Germline V lookup: CDR1 SQVTM, CDR2 ANQGSEA.

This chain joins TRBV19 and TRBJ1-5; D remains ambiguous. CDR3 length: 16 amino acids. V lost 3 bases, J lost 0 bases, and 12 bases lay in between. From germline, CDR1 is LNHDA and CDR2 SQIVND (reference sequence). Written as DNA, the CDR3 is TGTGCCAGTAGTATCCTGGGTCGGGATAGCAATCAGCCCCAGCATTTT. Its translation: CASSILGRDSNQPQHF.

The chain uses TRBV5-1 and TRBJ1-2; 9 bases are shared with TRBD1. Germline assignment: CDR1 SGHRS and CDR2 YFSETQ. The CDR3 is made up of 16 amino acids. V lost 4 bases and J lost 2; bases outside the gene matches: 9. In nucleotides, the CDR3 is TGCGCCAGCAGCCCAAGGACAGGGGAGAGGAACTATGGCTACACCTTC. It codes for CASSPRTGERNYGYTF.

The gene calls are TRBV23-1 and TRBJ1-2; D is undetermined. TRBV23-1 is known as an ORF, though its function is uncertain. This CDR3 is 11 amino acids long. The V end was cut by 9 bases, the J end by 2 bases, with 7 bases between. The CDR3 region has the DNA TGCGCCAGAAACCAAAACTATGGCTACACCTTC. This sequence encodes CARNQNYGYTF.

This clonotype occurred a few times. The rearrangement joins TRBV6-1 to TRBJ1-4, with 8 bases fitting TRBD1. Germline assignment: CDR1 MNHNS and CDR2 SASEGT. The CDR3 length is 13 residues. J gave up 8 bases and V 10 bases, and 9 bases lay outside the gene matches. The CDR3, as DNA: TGTGCCACCAAAACAGGGGGAAAGGAAAAACTGTTTTTT. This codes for CATKTGGKEKLFF.

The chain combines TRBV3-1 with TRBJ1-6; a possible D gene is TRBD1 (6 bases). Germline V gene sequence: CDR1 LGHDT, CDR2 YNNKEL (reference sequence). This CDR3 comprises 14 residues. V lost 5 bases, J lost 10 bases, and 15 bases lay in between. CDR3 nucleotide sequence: TGTGCCAGCAGCTTCCAGGGGAGGGGGTCACCCCTCCACTTT. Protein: CASSFQGRGSPLHF.

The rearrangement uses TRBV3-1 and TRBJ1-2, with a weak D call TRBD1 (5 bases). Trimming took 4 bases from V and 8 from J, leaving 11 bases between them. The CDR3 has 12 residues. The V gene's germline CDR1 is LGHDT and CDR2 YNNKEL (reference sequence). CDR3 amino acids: CASSLRVGGYTF. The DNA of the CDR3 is TGTGCCAGCAGCCTCAGGGTAGGGGGCTACACCTTC.

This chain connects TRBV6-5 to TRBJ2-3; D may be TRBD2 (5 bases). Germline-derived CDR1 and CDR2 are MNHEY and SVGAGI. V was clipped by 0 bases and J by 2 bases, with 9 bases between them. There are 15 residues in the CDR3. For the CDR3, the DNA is TGTGCCAGCAGTTACTCTCGGGATGACACAGATACGCAGTATTTT. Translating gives CASSYSRDDTDTQYF.

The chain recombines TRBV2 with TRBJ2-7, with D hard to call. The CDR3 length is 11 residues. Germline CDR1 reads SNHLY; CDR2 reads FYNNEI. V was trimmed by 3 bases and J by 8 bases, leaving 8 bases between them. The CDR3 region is CASSDRAKQYF. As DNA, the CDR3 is TGTGCCAGCAGTGACCGGGCCAAGCAGTACTTC.

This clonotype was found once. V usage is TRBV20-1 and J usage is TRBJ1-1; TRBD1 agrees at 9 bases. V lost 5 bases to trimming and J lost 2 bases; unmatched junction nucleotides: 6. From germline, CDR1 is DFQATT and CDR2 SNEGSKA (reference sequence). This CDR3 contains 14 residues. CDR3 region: CSAHHRGLNTEAFF. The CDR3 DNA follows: TGCAGTGCTCACCACAGGGGGCTAAACACTGAAGCTTTCTTT.

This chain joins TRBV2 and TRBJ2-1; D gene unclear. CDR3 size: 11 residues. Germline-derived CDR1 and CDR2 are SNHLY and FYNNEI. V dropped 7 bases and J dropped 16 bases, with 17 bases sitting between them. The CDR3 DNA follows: TGTGCCAGCACGTTCGGCAGCGCACCATTCTTC. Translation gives CASTFGSAPFF.

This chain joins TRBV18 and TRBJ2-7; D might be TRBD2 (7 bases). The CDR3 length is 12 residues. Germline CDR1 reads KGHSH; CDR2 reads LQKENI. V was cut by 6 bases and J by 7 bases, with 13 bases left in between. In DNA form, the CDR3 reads TGTGCCAGCTCGGGGGGGCGCAGGGAGCAGTACTTC. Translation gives CASSGGRREQYF.

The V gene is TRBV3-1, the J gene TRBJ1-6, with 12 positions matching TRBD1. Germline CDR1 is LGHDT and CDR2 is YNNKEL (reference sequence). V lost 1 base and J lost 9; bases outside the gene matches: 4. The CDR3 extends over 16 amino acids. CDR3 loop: CASSQGGTGGVSPLHF. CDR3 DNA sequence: TGTGCCAGCAGCCAAGGAGGGACAGGGGGCGTTTCACCCCTCCACTTT.

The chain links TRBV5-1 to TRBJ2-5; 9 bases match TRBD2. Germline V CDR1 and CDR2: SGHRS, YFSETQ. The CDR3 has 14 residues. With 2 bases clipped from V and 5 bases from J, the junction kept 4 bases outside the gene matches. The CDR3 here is CASSLAGGTETQYF. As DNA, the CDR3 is TGCGCCAGCAGCTTAGCGGGGGGAACGGAGACCCAGTACTTC.